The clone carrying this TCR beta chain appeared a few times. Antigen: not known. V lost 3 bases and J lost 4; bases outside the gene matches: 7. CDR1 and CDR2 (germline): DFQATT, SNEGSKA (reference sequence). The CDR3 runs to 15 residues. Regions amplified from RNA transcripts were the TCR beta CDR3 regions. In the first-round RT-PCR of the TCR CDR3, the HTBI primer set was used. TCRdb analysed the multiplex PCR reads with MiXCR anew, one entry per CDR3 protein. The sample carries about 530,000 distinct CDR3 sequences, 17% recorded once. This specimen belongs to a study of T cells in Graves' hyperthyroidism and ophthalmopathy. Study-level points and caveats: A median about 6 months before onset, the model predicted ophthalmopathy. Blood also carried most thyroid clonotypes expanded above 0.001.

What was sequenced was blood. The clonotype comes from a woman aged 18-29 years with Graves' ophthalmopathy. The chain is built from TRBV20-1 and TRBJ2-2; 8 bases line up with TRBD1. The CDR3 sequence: CSARADRGPTGELFF. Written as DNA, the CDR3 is TGCAGTGCTAGGGCAGACAGGGGTCCCACCGGGGAGCTGTTTTTT.